The 13 T cell receptor beta chains below were found in one sample sequenced in a study of shared clonotypes between healthy human individuals. Some clones are missing from TCRdb's copy, which holds only in-frame ones; the method was immunoSEQ multiplex PCR. The table shows roughly 650,000 clones, with more than 95% occurring only once. The sample consisted of naive CD4+ T cells sorted from blood. Documented subset: CD45RA+ positively selected. The receptors come from a woman aged 25 to 39 in good health.

The CDR3 reads CASSSGLAGALDEQFF. The CDR3 DNA reads TGTGCCAGCAGCTCGGGACTAGCGGGAGCACTTGATGAGCAGTTCTTC. This chain links TRBV11-3 with TRBJ2-1; 14 bases match TRBD2. Germline V gene lookup returns CDR1 SGHNT and CDR2 YENEEA. This CDR3 has 16 residues. V trimming: 4 bases; J trimming: 8 bases; junction bases outside the gene matches: 7.

The chain is built from TRBV7-9 and TRBJ2-4; 7 bases agree with TRBD2. Germline V gene lookup returns CDR1 SEHNR and CDR2 FQNEAQ (reference sequence). J was trimmed by 11 bases and V by 5 bases; bases with no gene match: 9. This CDR3 has 13 residues. The CDR3 reads CASSLGEGTLQYF. Written as DNA, the CDR3 is TGTGCCAGCAGCCTCGGGGAGGGGACTCTTCAGTACTTC.

The CDR3: CASSPKSFRGTEAFF. The CDR3 bases are TGTGCCAGCAGTCCCAAGTCCTTCAGGGGCACTGAAGCTTTCTTT. J is TRBJ1-1 and V is TRBV28, with a tentative D call TRBD1 (6 bases). V was shortened by 5 bases and J by 4 bases, with 17 bases between the two germline ends. This CDR3 is 15 amino acids long. From germline, CDR1 is MDHEN and CDR2 SYDVKM. The full variable domain, completed using reference TRBV28 and TRBJ1-1, is DVKVTQSSRYLVKRTGEKVFLECVQDMDHENMFWYRQDPGLGLRLIYFSYDVKMKEKGDIPEGYSVSREKKERFSLILESASTNQTSMYLCASSPKSFRGTEAFFGQGTRLTVV.

V usage is TRBV28 and J usage is TRBJ1-4; D unresolved. Germline-derived CDR1 and CDR2 are MDHEN and SYDVKM. The CDR3 sequence is 15 residues long. Trimming took 6 bases from V and 8 from J, leaving 19 bases between them. The CDR3 protein is CASRDRGSTSEKLFF. CDR3 DNA sequence: TGTGCCAGCAGAGACCGCGGGTCGACCTCGGAAAAACTGTTTTTT. The whole variable domain, remainder taken from reference TRBV28 and TRBJ1-4, is DVKVTQSSRYLVKRTGEKVFLECVQDMDHENMFWYRQDPGLGLRLIYFSYDVKMKEKGDIPEGYSVSREKKERFSLILESASTNQTSMYLCASRDRGSTSEKLFFGSGTQLSVL.

Here the CDR3 DNA reads TGTGCCTGGAACCGGGGGGCTGGAAACACCATATATTTT. As protein: CAWNRGAGNTIYF. The chain joins TRBV30 to TRBJ1-3, with D possibly TRBD1 on 5 matching bases. Germline V CDR1 and CDR2: GTSNPN, SVGIG (reference sequence). V lost 4 bases, J lost 2 bases, and 9 bases lay in between. The CDR3 extends over 13 amino acids.

The chain couples TRBV21-1 to TRBJ1-6; the table assigns TRBD1, which was not confirmed against the DNA. TRBV21-1 is deemed a pseudogene. This CDR3 has 15 residues. For the CDR3, the DNA is TGTGCCAGCAGCAAGGTGTCGACAGGGAATTCACCCCTCCACTTT. It encodes CASSKVSTGNSPLHF.

The V and J genes are TRBV28 and TRBJ1-5; D perhaps matches TRBD1 (5 bases). The CDR3 covers 15 residues. CDR1 and CDR2 (germline): MDHEN, SYDVKM. V dropped 6 bases and J dropped 4 bases, with 16 bases sitting between them. The CDR3 region is CASRSPLRGNQPQHF. CDR3 bases: TGTGCCAGCAGGTCTCCCCTACGGGGGAATCAGCCCCAGCATTTT.

V usage is TRBV5-4 and J usage is TRBJ2-2; TRBD2 aligns across 12 bases. The CDR3 runs to 18 residues. V shed 4 bases and J 0 bases; nucleotides not matched to a gene: 7. The germline CDR1 and CDR2 sequences are SGHNT and YYREEE (reference sequence). CDR3 loop: CASSPGLAGFANTGELFF. The CDR3 nucleotides are TGTGCCAGCAGCCCAGGACTAGCGGGGTTCGCGAACACCGGGGAGCTGTTTTTT.

This clone was seen only a few times. This rearrangement joins TRBV28 to TRBJ1-5, with 8 bases that match TRBD1. This CDR3 spans 14 amino acids. Unmatched junction bases numbered 4, after V lost 5 bases and J lost 4 bases. CDR1 and CDR2 (germline): MDHEN, SYDVKM. CDR3 in amino acids: CASSIGTGNQPQHF. In DNA, the CDR3 is TGTGCCAGCAGTATCGGGACAGGTAATCAGCCCCAGCATTTT.

This clone was detected once. The V and J genes are TRBV7-9 and TRBJ2-7; either TRBD1 or TRBD2 may fit D (5 bases each). Germline V gene lookup returns CDR1 SEHNR and CDR2 FQNEAQ (reference sequence). CDR3 length: 14 residues. Trimming stripped 3 bases from V and 5 bases from J, with 14 bases between. The CDR3 protein is CASSFQQRGDEQYF. CDR3 nucleotides: TGTGCCAGCAGCTTTCAACAGAGGGGCGACGAGCAGTACTTC.

CDR3 nucleotide sequence: TGTGCCAGCAGCTTGCCGTGGCTAGCGGGAGTCTCAGATACGCAGTATTTT. Translation gives CASSLPWLAGVSDTQYF. The rearrangement links TRBV5-4 to TRBJ2-3; the match to TRBD2 covers 10 bases. Germline CDR1 reads SGHNT; CDR2 reads YYREEE (reference sequence). There are 17 residues in the CDR3. V was pared by 1 base and J by 4 bases, with 9 bases of the junction left unmatched. The full variable domain, its missing parts supplied by reference TRBV5-4 and TRBJ2-3, is ETGVTQSPTHLIKTRGQQVTLRCSSQSGHNTVSWYQQALGQGPQFIFQYYREEENGRGNFPPRFSGLQFPNYSSELNVNALELDDSALYLCASSLPWLAGVSDTQYFGPGTRLTVL.

As to this clone: The same CDR3 is also encoded by other DNA sequences in this sample. V usage is TRBV20-1 and J usage is TRBJ1-2; D not resolved. This CDR3 has 10 residues. Per germline, CDR1 DFQATT and CDR2 SNEGSKA (reference sequence). Trimming shortened V by 5 bases and J by 2 bases, and 3 bases separated the two germline ends. The CDR3 sequence: CSAPNYGYTF. The CDR3 coding sequence is TGCAGTGCTCCAAACTATGGCTACACCTTC.

This chain links TRBV19 with TRBJ2-4; D could derive from TRBD1 or TRBD2 (7 bases each). There are 17 residues in the CDR3. V gave up 4 bases and J gave up 0 bases, with 16 bases separating them. Germline loops: CDR1 LNHDA, CDR2 SQIVND (reference sequence). CDR3 region: CASSTHRGGLAKNIQYF. Written as DNA, the CDR3 is TGTGCCAGTAGTACCCACAGGGGAGGGTTAGCCAAAAACATTCAGTACTTC. Looking up the rest from reference TRBV19 and TRBJ2-4 gives the full variable domain: DGGITQSPKYLFRKEGQNVTLSCEQNLNHDAMYWYRQDPGQGLRLIYYSQIVNDFQKGDIAEGYSVSREKKESFPLTVTSAQKNPTAFYLCASSTHRGGLAKNIQYFGAGTRLSVL.